One and the same sample provided the 30 T cell receptor beta chains below, sequenced in a study of blood T cell repertoires in COVID-19. Produced via immunoSEQ multiplex PCR; TCRdb's table is partial and in-frame only. The table includes fewer than 150,000 clones, 65% to 90% detected once. Sequences were obtained from peripheral blood. These receptor sequences come from a man aged 50 to 60 with acute or convalescent COVID-19.

V usage is TRBV6-1 and J usage is TRBJ2-7; TRBD1 agrees at 8 bases. The CDR3 runs 15 residues. CDR1 MNHNS and CDR2 SASEGT come from the germline V gene. Trimming removed 1 base from V and 4 bases from J; junction bases left unmatched: 6. The CDR3: CASSEGTGGRYEQYF. In DNA form, the CDR3 reads TGTGCCAGCAGTGAAGGTACAGGGGGAAGGTACGAGCAGTACTTC.

This clone came up a few times. The sample carries other DNA sequences with the same CDR3. In nucleotides, the CDR3 is TGTGCCAGCAGCTCCGGACAAGGCAATCAGCCCCAGCATTTT. Its protein is CASSSGQGNQPQHF. V and J are TRBV7-9 and TRBJ1-5; tentatively, D is TRBD1 (5 bases). Trimming took off 4 bases at V and 2 bases at J, with 9 bases between the two ends. The CDR3 is 14 amino acids. In germline, CDR1 is SEHNR, CDR2 FQNEAQ (reference sequence).

V is TRBV15 and J is TRBJ1-3; D ambiguous. The germline V gene encodes CDR1 LNHNV and CDR2 YYDKDF (reference sequence). The CDR3 is 17 amino acids. The ends were cut back, 1 base at V and 2 bases at J, with 15 bases in the middle. The CDR3 loop reads CATSRASRKEAGNTIYF. In DNA, the CDR3 is TGTGCCACCAGCAGAGCTTCTCGGAAAGAGGCTGGAAACACCATATATTTT.

Only one count was recorded for this clone. The chain is built from TRBV5-1 and TRBJ1-2; 8 bases agree with TRBD1. CDR3 length: 13 residues. The junction had 3 bases not matched to a gene; V was cut back by 4 bases and J by 4 bases. Germline loops: CDR1 SGHRS, CDR2 YFSETQ. CDR3 coding DNA: TGCGCCAGCAGCGGAGGGACAGGCTATGGCTACACCTTC. Translated: CASSGGTGYGYTF. The full variable domain, its missing parts supplied by reference TRBV5-1 and TRBJ1-2, is KAGVTQTPRYLIKTRGQQVTLSCSPISGHRSVSWYQQTPGQGLQFLFEYFSETQRNKGNFPGRFSGRQFSNSRSEMNVSTLELGDSALYLCASSGGTGYGYTFGSGTRLTVV.

This chain uses TRBV2 with TRBJ2-3, with 7 bases aligning to TRBD1. Germline V gene sequence: CDR1 SNHLY, CDR2 FYNNEI. This CDR3 comprises 14 residues. The J segment lost 6 bases and the V segment lost 7 bases, leaving 10 bases of the junction unmatched. The CDR3 DNA is TGTGCCAGCAAAAGCACACAGGGGAAGGATACGCAGTATTTT. Translated, it gives CASKSTQGKDTQYF.

This chain connects TRBV24-1 to TRBJ1-6; weak D call: TRBD1 (5 bases). The germline V gene has CDR1 KGHDR and CDR2 SFDVKD. Trimming stripped 6 bases from V and 11 bases from J, with 22 bases between. The length of the CDR3 is 16 residues. CDR3 loop: CATSKGAVDRGAPLHF. DNA for the CDR3: TGTGCCACCAGTAAAGGGGCTGTGGATCGGGGGGCACCCCTCCACTTT.

This clone was recorded only once. The chain uses TRBV5-1 and TRBJ1-1; no reliable D call. The CDR3 has 15 residues. The V end was cut by 4 bases, the J end by 7 bases, with 20 bases between. Germline V gene sequence: CDR1 SGHRS, CDR2 YFSETQ. The CDR3 coding sequence is TGCGCCAGCAGCCAACCTCTTTCGACACCTAATGAAGCTTTCTTT. It yields the protein CASSQPLSTPNEAFF.

The chain combines TRBV28 with TRBJ1-2; perhaps TRBD1 as D (6 bases). Germline CDR1 MDHEN, CDR2 SYDVKM. V was trimmed by 7 bases and J by 5 bases, leaving 8 bases between them. CDR3 length equals 11 residues. This CDR3 is CASKGQYGYTF. The CDR3, as DNA: TGTGCCAGCAAAGGACAGTATGGCTACACCTTC.

V and J are TRBV14 and TRBJ2-2, with D perhaps TRBD2 (6 bases). V dropped 3 bases and J dropped 1 base, with 9 bases sitting between them. Germline V lookup: CDR1 SGHDN, CDR2 FVKESK. The CDR3 loop spans 15 amino acids. This CDR3 reads CASSQRTKNTGELFF. CDR3 DNA sequence: TGTGCCAGCAGCCAGCGGACTAAGAACACCGGGGAGCTGTTTTTT.

The chain carries TRBV3-1 (or the pseudogene TRBV3-2) and TRBJ1-4; unclear D gene. CDR1 is LGHDT and CDR2 is YNNKEL in the germline V gene (reference sequence). The CDR3 runs 15 residues. V lost 3 bases and J 0 bases, leaving 8 bases between the germline ends. The CDR3 protein is CASSQNYATNEKLFF. For the CDR3, the DNA is TGTGCCAGCAGCCAGAACTATGCAACTAATGAAAAACTGTTTTTT.

V gene TRBV11-3 combines with J gene TRBJ1-2; the match to TRBD1 covers 8 bases. Germline V gives CDR1 SGHNT, CDR2 YENEEA. V dropped 3 bases and J dropped 8; count of bases not matched to a gene: 5. The CDR3 contains 13 residues. CDR3 loop: CASSFRGQEGYTF. In nucleotides, the CDR3 is TGTGCCAGCAGCTTCAGGGGGCAGGAAGGCTACACCTTC.

V and J are TRBV5-6 and TRBJ2-1; 9 bases agree with TRBD1. Per the germline V gene, CDR1 is SGHDT and CDR2 is YYEEEE. This CDR3 spans 14 amino acids. The J segment lost 12 bases and the V segment lost 1 base, leaving 8 bases of the junction unmatched. CDR3 protein: CASSLTRTGVPQFF. DNA of the CDR3: TGTGCCAGCAGCTTGACTAGGACAGGGGTACCGCAGTTCTTC. The whole variable domain, remainder taken from reference TRBV5-6 and TRBJ2-1, is DAGVTQSPTHLIKTRGQQVTLRCSPKSGHDTVSWYQQALGQGPQFIFQYYEEEERQRGNFPDRFSGHQFPNYSSELNVNALLLGDSALYLCASSLTRTGVPQFFGPGTRLTVL.

The V and J genes are TRBV9 and TRBJ2-1; 10 positions agree with TRBD2. CDR3 length: 16 amino acids. Germline-derived CDR1 and CDR2 are SGDLS and YYNGEE. The junction had 8 bases not matched to a gene; V was cut back by 0 bases and J by 8 bases. DNA of the CDR3: TGTGCCAGCAGCGTAGTCAGCGGGGGGGCTTGGGATGAGCAGTTCTTC. This encodes CASSVVSGGAWDEQFF.

The rearrangement uses TRBV2 and TRBJ2-7, with D possibly TRBD1 on 5 matching bases. Germline CDR1 reads SNHLY; CDR2 reads FYNNEI. Trimming stripped 7 bases from V and 0 bases from J, with 13 bases between. This CDR3 has 14 residues. The CDR3 nucleotides read TGTGCCAGCATCTTACAGGTGTTCTCCTACGAGCAGTACTTC. Protein product: CASILQVFSYEQYF.

This chain joins TRBV15 and TRBJ2-1; 8 nucleotides align to TRBD2. V was clipped by 0 bases and J by 3 bases; unmatched bases: 7. Germline CDR1 reads LNHNV; CDR2 reads YYDKDF (reference sequence). This CDR3 comprises 17 residues. CDR3 loop: CATSRERVSGSYNEQFF. In nucleotides, the CDR3 is TGTGCCACCAGCAGAGAACGTGTGAGCGGGAGCTACAATGAGCAGTTCTTC.

This sequence joins TRBV9 and TRBJ1-2, with D possibly being TRBD1 (6 bases). CDR3 length: 15 residues. V lost 0 bases, J lost 4 bases, and 13 bases lay in between. Germline V gene lookup returns CDR1 SGDLS and CDR2 YYNGEE. The CDR3 here is CASSVGQGIGYGYTF. CDR3 nucleotide sequence: TGTGCCAGCAGCGTAGGGCAGGGGATCGGCTATGGCTACACCTTC.

The J gene is TRBJ2-1, the V gene TRBV5-4; D is unresolved. Trimming removed 0 bases at V and 3 bases at J, with 4 bases between. From germline, CDR1 is SGHNT and CDR2 YYREEE (reference sequence). The CDR3 sequence is 13 residues long. CDR3: CASSLGIYNEQFF. CDR3 coding DNA: TGTGCCAGCAGCTTGGGTATCTACAATGAGCAGTTCTTC.

The chain has TRBV19 and TRBJ2-7, with 7 bases fitting TRBD1. The CDR3 has 14 amino acids. Germline V gene sequence: CDR1 LNHDA, CDR2 SQIVND (reference sequence). Losses at the gene ends were 5 bases for V and 3 bases for J; bases not matched to a gene: 7. The CDR3 coding sequence is TGTGCCAGTAGTCAGGGGACAGTCGACTACGAGCAGTACTTC. Protein product: CASSQGTVDYEQYF.

V usage is TRBV5-1 and J usage is TRBJ1-5; no clear D. The germline CDR1 and CDR2 sequences are SGHRS and YFSETQ. This CDR3 spans 13 amino acids. With 0 bases removed from V and 4 bases from J, the gap between germline ends came to 5 bases. The CDR3 is CASSLARNQPQHF. CDR3 sequence (DNA): TGCGCCAGCAGCTTGGCACGGAATCAGCCCCAGCATTTT.

The J gene is TRBJ2-7, the V gene TRBV19; D is unclear. The CDR3 has 13 residues. V gave up 1 base and J gave up 3 bases, with 7 bases separating them. Germline CDR1 reads LNHDA; CDR2 reads SQIVND (reference sequence). The CDR3 coding sequence is TGTGCCAGTAGTATAGGTTCCGGCTACGAGCAGTACTTC. As protein: CASSIGSGYEQYF.

The chain uses TRBV5-1 and TRBJ1-1; D is unresolved. Germline-derived CDR1 and CDR2 are SGHRS and YFSETQ. This CDR3 is 15 amino acids long. Trimming removed 0 bases from V and 1 base from J, with 10 bases in between. CDR3 in DNA: TGCGCCAGCAGCTTGGTTGGGGAGTGGAACACTGAAGCTTTCTTT. Translated: CASSLVGEWNTEAFF.

This clone was counted only a few times. The chain links TRBV6-1 to TRBJ2-7; D remains unclear. The CDR3 runs to 11 residues. CDR1 is MNHNS, CDR2 SASEGT, per germline. V was pared by 3 bases and J by 3 bases, with 3 bases between. The CDR3 DNA is TGTGCCAGCAGTGACAACTACGAGCAGTACTTC. It encodes CASSDNYEQYF.

This clone was counted a single time. The chain combines TRBV3-1 (or the pseudogene TRBV3-2) with TRBJ2-3; TRBD2 aligns across 8 bases. The J segment lost 0 bases and the V segment lost 0 bases, leaving 2 bases of the junction unmatched. This CDR3 has 16 amino acids. Germline V lookup: CDR1 LGHDT, CDR2 YNNKEL (reference sequence). The CDR3, as DNA: TGTGCCAGCAGCCAAGATTTAGCGGGGAGCACAGATACGCAGTATTTT. Encoded protein: CASSQDLAGSTDTQYF.

The count of this clone is one. This chain connects TRBV5-1 to TRBJ2-2, with D perhaps matching TRBD1 (7 bases). The germline V and J ends were trimmed by 5 bases and 4 bases, with 18 bases remaining between them. The CDR3 contains 16 residues. Germline CDR1 SGHRS, CDR2 YFSETQ. Here the CDR3 DNA reads TGCGCCAGCAGACGGGGCGCAGGGGGGTTCACCGGGGAGCTGTTTTTT. Residues: CASRRGAGGFTGELFF.

This chain connects TRBV6-6 to TRBJ2-1; 9 positions agree with TRBD2. Trimming at V came to 0 bases and at J to 7 bases, leaving 7 bases not matched to a gene. The V gene's germline CDR1 is MNHNY and CDR2 SVGAGI (reference sequence). The CDR3 spans 16 residues. CDR3 sequence: CASSYSGAGGGNEQFF. The CDR3 DNA reads as TGTGCCAGCAGTTACTCAGGAGCGGGAGGTGGGAATGAGCAGTTCTTC.

The count of this clone is one. The chain couples TRBV7-6 to TRBJ2-1; unclear D gene. Germline CDR1 and CDR2: SGHVS and FNYEAQ. There are 13 residues in the CDR3. Trimming cost V 5 bases and J 2 bases, with 7 bases left between them. The CDR3 DNA is TGTGCCAGCAGCCTTATTACCTACAATGAGCAGTTCTTC. Residues: CASSLITYNEQFF. Together with reference TRBV7-6 and TRBJ2-1, the CDR3 gives the full variable domain: GAGVSQSPRYKVTKRGQDVALRCDPISGHVSLYWYRQALGQGPEFLTYFNYEAQQDKSGLPNDRFSAERPEGSISTLTIQRTEQRDSAMYRCASSLITYNEQFFGPGTRLTVL.

V usage is TRBV7-9 and J usage is TRBJ2-1; TRBD2 matches 7 bases. From germline, CDR1 is SEHNR and CDR2 FQNEAQ (reference sequence). There are 14 residues in the CDR3. V dropped 6 bases and J dropped 2; count of bases not matched to a gene: 4. As DNA, the CDR3 is TGTGCCAGCAGAATGACTAGCCCCTACAATGAGCAGTTCTTC. It specifies CASRMTSPYNEQFF. Full variable domain (missing parts from reference TRBV7-9 and TRBJ2-1): DTGVSQNPRHKITKRGQNVTFRCDPISEHNRLYWYRQTLGQGPEFLTYFQNEAQLEKSRLLSDRFSAERPKGSFSTLEIQRTEQGDSAMYLCASRMTSPYNEQFFGPGTRLTVL.

This chain links TRBV3-1 (or the pseudogene TRBV3-2) with TRBJ1-3, with D unclear. This CDR3 spans 15 amino acids. V shed 7 bases and J shed 0 bases, with 13 bases lying between them. From germline, CDR1 is LGHDT and CDR2 YNNKEL (reference sequence). The CDR3 nucleotides read TGTGCCAGCACCCCCAGCGGGAGCTCTGGAAACACCATATATTTT. Translation gives CASTPSGSSGNTIYF.

The genes are TRBV30 and TRBJ1-1; possibly TRBD1 for D (6 bases). Germline V lookup: CDR1 GTSNPN, CDR2 SVGIG (reference sequence). The CDR3 extends over 13 amino acids. The V gene lost 8 bases and the J gene lost 0 bases, with 13 bases spanning the gap. CDR3 amino acids: CARHRVMNTEAFF. In nucleotides, the CDR3 is TGTGCCCGGCACAGGGTCATGAACACTGAAGCTTTCTTT.

The V call is TRBV29-1, the J call TRBJ1-6, with D hard to call. This CDR3 contains 13 residues. V dropped 7 bases and J dropped 10 bases, with 17 bases sitting between them. The V gene's germline CDR1 is SQVTM and CDR2 ANQGSEA. CDR3 DNA: TGCAGCGCAAAAGACCGGGAGTACTCACCCCTCCACTTT. Its protein is CSAKDREYSPLHF.